The 8 T cell receptor beta chains in this list originate from one sample, sequenced in a study of blood T cell repertoires in COVID-19. Assay used: immunoSEQ multiplex PCR; TCRdb lists only in-frame clones, some missing. The table lists some 350,000 clones, roughly 90% of them singletons. Sequencing used peripheral blood. These receptors originate from a woman in her 70s with COVID-19, enrolled during active disease.

The V call is TRBV6-2 or TRBV6-3, the J call TRBJ1-5; D perhaps matches TRBD1 (5 bases). V was trimmed by 5 bases and J by 9 bases, leaving 11 bases between them. Germline values: CDR1 MNHEY, CDR2 SVGEGT. This CDR3 contains 12 residues. CDR3 sequence (DNA): TGTGCCAGCAGTCTAATAACAGGGCCCCAGCATTTT. Its translation is CASSLITGPQHF.

CDR3 loop: CASSLASLRGGLLTNEQFF. The CDR3 DNA follows: TGTGCCAGCAGCTTAGCCTCCCTCCGTGGGGGACTTCTGACCAATGAGCAGTTCTTC. The rearrangement links TRBV7-9 to TRBJ2-1; D is possibly TRBD2 (6 bases). Germline V gives CDR1 SEHNR, CDR2 FQNEAQ (reference sequence). The CDR3 sequence is 19 residues long. V was clipped by 0 bases and J by 6 bases, with 24 bases between them.

This clone was seen only once. The rearrangement joins TRBV19 to TRBJ2-3; no clear D gene. The CDR3 length is 15 residues. Germline V gene lookup returns CDR1 LNHDA and CDR2 SQIVND (reference sequence). Deletions cut 1 base from V and 7 bases from J, with 15 bases between. In nucleotides, the CDR3 is TGTGCCAGTAGTATAGCCCCACTTCCACTCTATACGCAGTATTTT. It yields the protein CASSIAPLPLYTQYF.

This chain connects TRBV7-2 to TRBJ2-1; 11 bases fit TRBD2. Germline lookup yields CDR1 SGHTA and CDR2 FQGNSA. This CDR3 is 17 amino acids long. After removal of 2 bases from V and 6 bases from J, the junction contained 9 bases not matched to a gene. The CDR3 here is CASSLRGTSGGVNEQFF. CDR3 nucleotides: TGTGCCAGCAGCTTAAGGGGAACTAGCGGGGGAGTCAATGAGCAGTTCTTC. Full variable domain (missing parts from reference TRBV7-2 and TRBJ2-1): GAGVSQSPSNKVTEKGKDVELRCDPISGHTALYWYRQSLGQGLEFLIYFQGNSAPDKSGLPSDRFSAERTGGSVSTLTIQRTQQEDSAVYLCASSLRGTSGGVNEQFFGPGTRLTVL.

This chain uses TRBV7-9 with TRBJ1-3, with 11 bases lining up with TRBD1. Unmatched junction bases numbered 11, after V lost 7 bases and J lost 0 bases. Germline-derived CDR1 and CDR2 are SEHNR and FQNEAQ (reference sequence). The CDR3 covers 18 residues. The CDR3 nucleotides are TGTGCCAGCACCCAACCACCCGGGACAGGGGGCTCTGGAAACACCATATATTTT. Its protein product is CASTQPPGTGGSGNTIYF.

The chain is built from TRBV9 and TRBJ1-1; D might be TRBD1 (6 bases). This CDR3 comprises 16 residues. Germline assignment: CDR1 SGDLS and CDR2 YYNGEE. The V and J ends lost 0 bases and 0 bases respectively, with 12 bases between them. The CDR3: CASSVGGTRMNTEAFF. The CDR3 DNA sequence: TGTGCCAGCAGCGTAGGTGGGACACGGATGAACACTGAAGCTTTCTTT. Full variable domain (rest looked up from reference TRBV9 and TRBJ1-1): DSGVTQTPKHLITATGQRVTLRCSPRSGDLSVYWYQQSLDQGLQFLIQYYNGEERAKGNILERFSAQQFPDLHSELNLSSLELGDSALYFCASSVGGTRMNTEAFFGQGTRLTVV.

The gene calls are TRBV5-1 and TRBJ1-3, with 7 bases identical to TRBD1. Trimming at V came to 3 bases and at J to 5 bases, leaving 8 bases not matched to a gene. The V gene's germline CDR1 is SGHRS and CDR2 YFSETQ. The length of the CDR3 is 15 residues. CDR3 in amino acids: CASSSTPGQRNTIYF. As DNA, the CDR3 is TGCGCCAGCAGCTCGACACCGGGACAGAGAAACACCATATATTTT.

The rearrangement uses TRBV7-2 and TRBJ1-2, with D maybe TRBD1 (5 bases). The germline CDR1 and CDR2 sequences are SGHTA and FQGNSA. The CDR3 has 12 amino acids. V lost 1 base and J lost 7, with 7 bases in between. CDR3 nucleotides: TGTGCCAGCAGCTTAGGACAGTTTGGCTACACCTTC. Protein product: CASSLGQFGYTF. Variable domain in full (rest from reference TRBV7-2 and TRBJ1-2): GAGVSQSPSNKVTEKGKDVELRCDPISGHTALYWYRQSLGQGLEFLIYFQGNSAPDKSGLPSDRFSAERTGGSVSTLTIQRTQQEDSAVYLCASSLGQFGYTFGSGTRLTVV.